The T cell receptor beta chain under discussion was sequenced for a study of blood T cell repertoires in COVID-19. Study at large: COVID-19 samples collected from the United States, Italy and Spain covered acute and convalescent phases. The cDNA or gDNA used as material had been derived from T cells, B-cell-depleted T cells, or PBMCs.

Under the authors' procedure: How many nucleated cells were present was estimated from reference gene primer amplification. The table came from immunoSEQ multiplex PCR; TCRdb's copy has only in-frame clones and leaves some out. The V and J calls and clone size come from that table; D and trimming were worked out from the DNA. The sample lists under 200,000 clones, about 88% seen once, with 0.99% in the top ten. This CDR3 is 16 amino acids long. From germline, CDR1 is MGHDK and CDR2 SYGVNS. V lost 6 bases and J 0 bases, leaving 17 bases between the germline ends. This sequence was found in a man between 18 and 35 years old with acute or convalescent COVID-19. The chain couples TRBV25-1 to TRBJ1-2, with D perhaps matching TRBD1 (5 bases). Sequenced sample: peripheral blood. The CDR3 DNA sequence: TGTGCCAGCAGCCCTTCCCGGGGGGATGCTAACTATGGCTACACCTTC. As protein: CASSPSRGDANYGYTF.